This entry concerns a single T cell receptor beta chain. The sample is drawn from a study of blood T cell repertoires in COVID-19. Study in general: The samples span acute and convalescent COVID-19 from the United States, Italy and Spain. The cDNA or gDNA used as material had been derived from T cells, B-cell-depleted T cells, or PBMCs.

The CDR3 extends over 15 amino acids. J lost 7 bases, V lost 5 bases, and 6 bases had no gene match. In germline, CDR1 is LNHDA, CDR2 SQIVND (reference sequence). Enrolment of Seattle patients took place during active infection, and they were followed longitudinally. Under the authors' procedure: Nucleated cell number was recorded as an estimate derived from reference gene primer amplification. The protocol was immunoSEQ multiplex PCR, while the TCRdb copy is restricted to in-frame clones and leaves out a portion. Clonal size and the V and J genes are those of that table, whereas D and trimming came from the DNA. The sample holds a few hundred thousand clones, approximately 85% seen once.

Source material: peripheral blood. The TCR comes from a human donor with COVID-19, enrolled during active disease. The donor label of this sample is uncertain. The chain recombines TRBV19 with TRBJ1-5, with 12 positions matching TRBD1. The CDR3 is CASSRGQGAFQPQHF. DNA of the CDR3: TGTGCCAGTAGTCGGGGACAGGGGGCTTTCCAGCCCCAGCATTTT.